This TCR beta chain came from a study of T-cell memory formation after mild COVID-19. Overall study context: Clustering of TCRs was largely donor specific. Broader study findings: Second-wave clones reaching peak frequency on day 37 lacked confirmed SARS-CoV-2 specificity. Detection of some responders pre-infection suggested pre-existing cross-reactive memory T cells participated. Contracting clones from day 15 to 85 showed balanced CD4/CD8; later expanders favored CD4+.

This clonotype was found a few times. Its target is not known. TCRdb called the 5' RACE reads again in MiXCR, with one record for every CDR3 protein. The sample lists hundreds of thousands of distinct CDR3 sequences; 20% to 25% were seen once. There are 18 residues in the CDR3. Germline loops: CDR1 SGHTA, CDR2 FQGTGA. The V end was cut by 0 bases, the J end by 4 bases, with 18 bases between. Sequenced input: PBMCs or a T cell subset sorted from them (not recorded which). The rearrangement links TRBV7-3 to TRBJ2-2; maybe TRBD2 (6 bases). The source of this sequence is an adult woman who had mild COVID-19 (a few samples of this study predate the infection). Cell type and time point are not known. In nucleotides, the CDR3 is TGTGCCAGCAGCTTAACCGGGACTCTTCCCCCGGGCACCGGGGAGCTGTTTTTT. Protein product: CASSLTGTLPPGTGELFF.